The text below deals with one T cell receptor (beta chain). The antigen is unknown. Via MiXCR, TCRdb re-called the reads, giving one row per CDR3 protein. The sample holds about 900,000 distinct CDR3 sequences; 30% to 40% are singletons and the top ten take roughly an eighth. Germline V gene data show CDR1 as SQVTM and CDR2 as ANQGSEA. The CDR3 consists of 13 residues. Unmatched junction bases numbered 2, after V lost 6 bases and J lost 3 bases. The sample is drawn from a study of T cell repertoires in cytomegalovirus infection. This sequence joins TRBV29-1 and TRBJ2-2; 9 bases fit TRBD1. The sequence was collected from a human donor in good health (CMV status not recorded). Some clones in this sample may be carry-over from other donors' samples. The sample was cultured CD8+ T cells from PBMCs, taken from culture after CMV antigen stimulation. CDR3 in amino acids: CSVRTGDTGELFF. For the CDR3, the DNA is TGCAGCGTCCGGACAGGGGACACCGGGGAGCTGTTTTTT.